This T cell receptor beta chain appears in the sequencing data of a study of T-cell reconstitution after alpha-beta-depleted transplantation in children. For TCRbeta, the library was prepared with unique molecular identifiers. TCRdb used MiXCR to reprocess the PCR reads, holding one entry per CDR3 protein. The data contain about 590,000 distinct CDR3 sequences, about an eighth of them singletons. V was shortened by 5 bases and J by 2 bases, with 9 bases between the two germline ends. Looked up from germline, CDR1 is SQVTM and CDR2 is ANQGSEA. The CDR3 runs 12 residues. This clonotype was observed a handful of times. The antigen is undetermined. Study-level points and caveats: Diversity and T-cell counts at one year after transplant derived mostly from new T cells. About two months after transplant, alpha-beta T cells reportedly came from several hundred expanded graft clones.

This TCR came from a male patient between 5 and 17 years old who had a stem cell transplant for acute myeloid leukemia, so the T cells may come from the graft donor. This specimen was PBMCs, mostly from graft donor cells, taken 360 days after TCRalphabeta/CD19-depleted stem cell transplant. This chain connects TRBV29-1 to TRBJ1-2; D remains unclear. DNA of the CDR3: TGCAGCGTTCGGACGGGGAACTATGGCTACACCTTC. Protein sequence: CSVRTGNYGYTF.